These 18 T cell receptor beta chains originate from one sample sequenced in a study of T cell repertoires in cytomegalovirus infection. MiXCR was run by TCRdb on the reads, yielding one entry per CDR3 protein. This table holds about 740,000 distinct CDR3 sequences, 35% found once. Sequencing input: PBMCs. The receptors were gathered from a human donor in good health (CMV status not recorded). Some clones in this sample may be carry-over from other donors' samples.

For this clonotype: Being one base from a much bigger clone, this may be a read error. The V call is TRBV7-8, the J call TRBJ1-2; D is perhaps TRBD1 (6 bases). This CDR3 is built from 12 residues. From germline, CDR1 is SGHVS and CDR2 FQNEAQ. The V and J ends lost 10 bases and 9 bases respectively, with 18 bases between them. The CDR3 here is CATDGGIHCYTF. The CDR3, as DNA: TGTGCCACCGACGGGGGCATCCATTGCTACACCTTC. Looking up the rest from reference TRBV7-8 and TRBJ1-2 gives the full variable domain: GAGVSQSPRYKVAKRGQDVALRCDPISGHVSLFWYQQALGQGPEFLTYFQNEAQLDKSGLPSDRFFAERPEGSVSTLKIQRTQQEDSAVYLCATDGGIHCYTFGSGTRLTVV.

In DNA form, the CDR3 reads TGTGCCAGCAGTCCTGAGACTAGCGGGAGTTCAGATACGCAGTATTTT. Translation gives CASSPETSGSSDTQYF. The chain is built from TRBV27 and TRBJ2-3, with 12 bases identical to TRBD2. Looked up from germline, CDR1 is MNHEY and CDR2 is SMNVEV (reference sequence). V gave up 5 bases and J gave up 4 bases; unmatched junction bases: 7. The CDR3 has 16 amino acids.

This clonotype was found a few times. V is TRBV12-3 or TRBV12-4 and J is TRBJ1-1; the D gene is possibly TRBD1 (6 bases). This CDR3 is built from 13 residues. V shed 11 bases and J shed 1 base, with 14 bases lying between them. This CDR3 reads CAGGRGTNTEAFF. The CDR3 DNA reads TGTGCCGGGGGGCGGGGAACGAACACTGAAGCTTTCTTT.

J is TRBJ1-1 and V is TRBV24-1, with unresolved D. V was shortened by 8 bases and J by 3 bases, with 18 bases between the two germline ends. There are 15 residues in the CDR3. CDR1 and CDR2 (germline): KGHDR, SFDVKD. The CDR3 region is CATKTGSGLDTEAFF. In nucleotides, the CDR3 is TGTGCCACCAAGACTGGGTCGGGGTTGGACACTGAAGCTTTCTTT.

The chain joins TRBV5-1 to TRBJ2-1; 7 bases agree with TRBD2. The length of the CDR3 is 16 residues. Germline V lookup: CDR1 SGHRS, CDR2 YFSETQ. Trimming took 0 bases from V and 5 from J; bases not matched to a gene: 8. The CDR3 region has the DNA TGCGCCAGCAGCTTGGACGGGGGAGGGCCGCACAATGAGCAGTTCTTC. This translates into CASSLDGGGPHNEQFF. Looking up the rest from reference TRBV5-1 and TRBJ2-1 gives the full variable domain: KAGVTQTPRYLIKTRGQQVTLSCSPISGHRSVSWYQQTPGQGLQFLFEYFSETQRNKGNFPGRFSGRQFSNSRSEMNVSTLELGDSALYLCASSLDGGGPHNEQFFGPGTRLTVL.

In its sample, this clonotype was seen a few times. The genes are TRBV19 and TRBJ2-1, with D possibly being TRBD2 (6 bases). V was pared by 4 bases and J by 2 bases, with 15 bases between. Germline CDR1 reads LNHDA; CDR2 reads SQIVND (reference sequence). The CDR3 length is 16 residues. The CDR3 sequence is CASSRGVTGPYNEQFF. The CDR3 DNA is TGTGCCAGTAGTAGGGGGGTAACGGGACCCTACAATGAGCAGTTCTTC.

The V and J genes are TRBV14 and TRBJ1-2; no clear D gene. Deletions cut 1 base from V and 2 bases from J, with 8 bases between. The germline V gene encodes CDR1 SGHDN and CDR2 FVKESK. The CDR3 spans 14 residues. The CDR3 region has the DNA TGTGCCAGCAGCCAAGTGAGGGTAAACTATGGCTACACCTTC. Translation: CASSQVRVNYGYTF. Full variable domain (rest looked up from reference TRBV14 and TRBJ1-2): EAGVTQFPSHSVIEKGQTVTLRCDPISGHDNLYWYRRVMGKEIKFLLHFVKESKQDESGMPNNRFLAERTGGTYSTLKVQPAELEDSGVYFCASSQVRVNYGYTFGSGTRLTVV.

Regarding this clonotype: A read error may be the cause here, since a much bigger clone is one base away. The rearrangement links TRBV5-8 to TRBJ2-1; D is unresolved. Trimming took 5 bases from V and 0 from J, leaving 6 bases between them. Germline V gives CDR1 SGHTS, CDR2 YDEGEE. CDR3 size: 13 residues. CDR3 in DNA: TGTGCCAGCAGGTGGAGCTCCTACAATGAGCAGTTCTTC. Translation gives CASRWSSYNEQFF.

CDR3 residues: CATSDASGRRTDTQYF. CDR3 in DNA: TGTGCCACCAGTGATGCTAGCGGGAGGCGCACAGATACGCAGTATTTT. The V call is TRBV24-1, the J call TRBJ2-3; 11 nucleotides agree with TRBD2. With 3 bases clipped from V and 1 base from J, the junction kept 2 bases outside the gene matches. This CDR3 has 16 amino acids. Germline values: CDR1 KGHDR, CDR2 SFDVKD.

The chain has TRBV5-1 and TRBJ2-3, with 8 bases fitting TRBD2. The germline gives CDR1 SGHRS, CDR2 YFSETQ. The length of the CDR3 is 16 residues. V dropped 4 bases and J dropped 1; count of bases not matched to a gene: 8. In DNA, the CDR3 is TGCGCCAGCAGCCCCGGACCAGCGGGGGGCACAGATACGCAGTATTTT. It translates to CASSPGPAGGTDTQYF.

The chain employs TRBV29-1 and TRBJ2-7, with a weak D call TRBD2 (6 bases). Germline V CDR1 and CDR2: SQVTM, ANQGSEA. This CDR3 contains 19 residues. Trimming stripped 6 bases from V and 0 bases from J, with 30 bases between. The CDR3 sequence is CSVKGAGKVERASSYEQYF. The CDR3, as DNA: TGCAGCGTGAAAGGAGCAGGGAAGGTCGAGCGGGCTTCCTCCTACGAGCAGTACTTC.

This chain connects TRBV28 to TRBJ1-2; the D is unclear. V was trimmed by 6 bases and J by 3 bases, leaving 11 bases between them. The CDR3 runs 13 residues. CDR1 and CDR2 from the germline V gene are MDHEN and SYDVKM. CDR3 protein: CASSTDMDYGYTF. For the CDR3, the DNA is TGTGCCAGCAGCACTGACATGGACTATGGCTACACCTTC.

This clonotype was counted between two and nine times. The V call is TRBV6-1, the J call TRBJ1-5; 10 bases fit TRBD1. Germline assignment: CDR1 MNHNS and CDR2 SASEGT. The V gene end was trimmed by 4 bases and the J gene end by 1 base; junction bases not matched to a gene: 7. The CDR3 has 17 residues. The CDR3 DNA sequence: TGTGCCAGCAGTGTCCGCGGGACAGGGGTAAGCAATCAGCCCCAGCATTTT. Its translation: CASSVRGTGVSNQPQHF.

This clonotype appeared a few times. The rearrangement joins TRBV6-2 or TRBV6-3 to TRBJ2-7, with TRBD2 matching 8 bases. Germline lookup yields CDR1 MNHEY and CDR2 SVGEGT. V shed 2 bases, J shed 3 bases, and the junction held 12 bases outside the gene matches. The CDR3 consists of 17 residues. The CDR3 DNA sequence: TGTGCCAGCAGTTACAGGGTTGGCGGGGGGAATTACTACGAGCAGTACTTC. Its translation: CASSYRVGGGNYYEQYF.

This rearrangement joins TRBV19 to TRBJ2-6, with 8 positions matching TRBD1. Per germline, CDR1 LNHDA and CDR2 SQIVND (reference sequence). V was pared by 9 bases and J by 0 bases, with 13 bases of the junction left unmatched. This CDR3 region has 18 residues. CDR3 residues: CASSPRDRLSSGANVLTF. In DNA form, the CDR3 reads TGTGCCAGCTCCCCCCGGGACAGGTTAAGCTCTGGGGCCAACGTCCTGACTTTC. Using reference TRBV19 and TRBJ2-6 for the parts outside the CDR3, the full variable domain is DGGITQSPKYLFRKEGQNVTLSCEQNLNHDAMYWYRQDPGQGLRLIYYSQIVNDFQKGDIAEGYSVSREKKESFPLTVTSAQKNPTAFYLCASSPRDRLSSGANVLTFGAGSRLTVL.

This clonotype was counted at least ten times. The chain joins TRBV7-2 to TRBJ2-3, with TRBD2 as a possible D gene (6 bases). The CDR3 sequence is 15 residues long. Between the trimmed V and J ends, which lost 5 bases and 4 bases, there was a span of 16 bases. Looked up from germline, CDR1 is SGHTA and CDR2 is FQGNSA. The CDR3 bases are TGTGCCAGCAGCCCCCGACTAGTCTACCCAGATACGCAGTATTTT. It codes for CASSPRLVYPDTQYF. The full variable domain, completed using reference TRBV7-2 and TRBJ2-3, is GAGVSQSPSNKVTEKGKDVELRCDPISGHTALYWYRQSLGQGLEFLIYFQGNSAPDKSGLPSDRFSAERTGGSVSTLTIQRTQQEDSAVYLCASSPRLVYPDTQYFGPGTRLTVL.

The V and J genes are TRBV6-1 and TRBJ2-2; a weak D match, TRBD1 (6 bases). This CDR3 spans 15 amino acids. From germline, CDR1 is MNHNS and CDR2 SASEGT. The V end lost 6 bases, the J end lost 1 base, and 12 bases lay between the germline ends. The CDR3 reads CASRFTGKNTGELFF. The DNA for the CDR3 is TGTGCCAGCAGATTTACAGGGAAGAACACCGGGGAGCTGTTTTTT.

The V and J genes are TRBV27 and TRBJ2-7; no firm D call. The CDR3 totals 13 residues. The V end was cut by 3 bases, the J end by 5 bases, with 11 bases between. CDR1 is MNHEY and CDR2 is SMNVEV in the germline V gene (reference sequence). The CDR3 DNA reads TGTGCCAGCAGTTTGTTGGACGGCGACGAGCAGTACTTC. It yields the protein CASSLLDGDEQYF.